This T cell receptor beta chain was sequenced during a study of blood T cell repertoires in COVID-19. Study summary: Both acute and convalescent COVID-19 samples were obtained from the United States, Italy and Spain.

In the original workflow: Reference gene primer amplification gave estimated nucleated cell counts. Sequencing was performed with immunoSEQ multiplex PCR; in TCRdb, only in-frame clones are kept and a portion is missing. The DNA gave D and trimming, while V, J and clone size come from that table. Here the sample spans over 250,000 clones, about 70% being singletons. This CDR3 is built from 16 residues. V lost 6 bases and J 2 bases, leaving 17 bases between the germline ends. Germline V gene data show CDR1 as LNHDA and CDR2 as SQIVND (reference sequence). The receptor's source is a woman aged 80 or over with acute or convalescent COVID-19. The rearrangement uses TRBV19 and TRBJ1-3; maybe TRBD1 (5 bases). Sequenced input: peripheral blood. Here the CDR3 reads CASRAEGVSAGNTIYF. CDR3 sequence (DNA): TGTGCCAGTAGGGCGGAAGGGGTGTCGGCTGGAAACACCATATATTTT. The full variable domain, in which reference TRBV19 and TRBJ1-3 provide the parts outside the CDR3, is DGGITQSPKYLFRKEGQNVTLSCEQNLNHDAMYWYRQDPGQGLRLIYYSQIVNDFQKGDIAEGYSVSREKKESFPLTVTSAQKNPTAFYLCASRAEGVSAGNTIYFGEGSWLTVV.